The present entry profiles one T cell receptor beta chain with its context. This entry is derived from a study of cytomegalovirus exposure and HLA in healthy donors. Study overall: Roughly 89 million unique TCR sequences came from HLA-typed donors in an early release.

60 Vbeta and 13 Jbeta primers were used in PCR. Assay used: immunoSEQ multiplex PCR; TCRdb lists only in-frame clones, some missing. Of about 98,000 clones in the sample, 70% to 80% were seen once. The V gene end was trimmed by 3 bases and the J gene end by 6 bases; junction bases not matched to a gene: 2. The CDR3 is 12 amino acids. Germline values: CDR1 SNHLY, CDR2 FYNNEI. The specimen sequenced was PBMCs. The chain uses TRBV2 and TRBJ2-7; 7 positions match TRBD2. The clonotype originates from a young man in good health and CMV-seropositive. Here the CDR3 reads CASSDRTSEQYF. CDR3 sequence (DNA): TGTGCCAGCAGTGACAGGACTAGCGAGCAGTACTTC.